This entry is about one TCR beta chain. This sample was included in a study of blood T cell repertoires in COVID-19. Using immunoSEQ multiplex PCR, the repertoire was profiled, and TCRdb retains in-frame clones only, with some absent. This table holds over 80,000 clones, about 74% found once. The specimen was peripheral blood. This receptor was obtained from a man between 65 and 85 years old with COVID-19, enrolled during active disease.

The CDR3 nucleotides are TGTGCCAGCAGCACCCGGATCGGTAGCGGGAGCTCCTACGAGCAGTACTTC. Translated: CASSTRIGSGSSYEQYF. The chain employs TRBV7-2 and TRBJ2-7; 9 bases align to TRBD2. The CDR3 covers 17 residues. Germline values: CDR1 SGHTA, CDR2 FQGNSA. Trimming took 5 bases from V and 0 from J; bases not matched to a gene: 11.